The clone carrying this T cell receptor (beta chain) was observed a single time. Germline loops: CDR1 MDHEN, CDR2 SYDVKM. The CDR3 sequence is 13 residues long. Trimming shortened V by 1 base and J by 4 bases, and 7 bases separated the two germline ends. The data stem from a study of control samples from healthy donors and cancer patients. Sequencing was performed with immunoSEQ multiplex PCR; in TCRdb, only in-frame clones are kept and a portion is missing. Of about 180,000 clones in the sample, roughly 90% were seen once. The source of this sequence is a woman in her 50s in good health. Sample: blood. J is TRBJ1-2 and V is TRBV28, with D hard to call. The CDR3 is CASSLSIIYGYTF. CDR3 DNA sequence: TGTGCCAGCAGTTTATCTATCATCTATGGCTACACCTTC.